One sample yielded the 6 T cell receptor beta chains listed below, sequenced in a study of CD8 T cells in ankylosing spondylitis. General study results and limits: For ankylosing spondylitis blood, a TCR beta motif of several highly homologous variants appeared characteristic.

Their cognate antigens are unknown. Using its own MiXCR run on the 5' RACE reads, TCRdb lists one record per CDR3 protein. The table shows approximately 500,000 distinct CDR3 sequences, with 10% to 15% occurring only once. Sample: blood, either unsorted or a sorted T cell fraction (not recorded which). All receptors come from a male donor with ankylosing spondylitis.

This clonotype was observed at least ten times. The chain employs TRBV11-1 and TRBJ2-1; TRBD2 matches 14 bases. Germline V lookup: CDR1 SGHAT, CDR2 FQDESV (reference sequence). CDR3 length equals 19 residues. The trim removed 8 bases at V and 3 bases at J, leaving 15 bases unmatched. Here the CDR3 DNA reads TGTGCCAGCTCGACGGCCGGGACTAGCGGGAGATCTTTCTACAATGAGCAGTTCTTC. Amino acid sequence: CASSTAGTSGRSFYNEQFF.

This clonotype was detected only a few times. This chain uses TRBV6-5 with TRBJ2-6; 8 positions agree with TRBD1. V lost 4 bases to trimming and J lost 0 bases; unmatched junction nucleotides: 5. Germline CDR1 MNHEY, CDR2 SVGAGI. The CDR3 contains 17 residues. The chain's CDR3 is CASSLTGDPSGANVLTF. CDR3 coding DNA: TGTGCCAGCAGTTTGACAGGGGATCCCTCTGGGGCCAACGTCCTGACTTTC.

This clonotype was seen ten or more times. The rearrangement joins TRBV27 to TRBJ1-1; maybe TRBD1 (6 bases). The germline V and J ends were trimmed by 7 bases and 4 bases, with 13 bases remaining between them. Germline CDR1 MNHEY, CDR2 SMNVEV (reference sequence). The CDR3 consists of 13 residues. CDR3 in amino acids: CASTRQEGTEAFF. The CDR3 bases are TGTGCCAGCACCCGACAGGAGGGCACTGAAGCTTTCTTT.

This sequence joins TRBV6-1 and TRBJ2-3, with TRBD1 identical over 11 bases. The CDR3 extends over 15 amino acids. CDR1 is MNHNS and CDR2 is SASEGT in the germline V gene. Unmatched junction bases numbered 5, after V lost 6 bases and J lost 3 bases. The CDR3 protein is CASRTGTGGTDTQYF. DNA for the CDR3: TGTGCCAGCAGAACCGGGACAGGGGGAACAGATACGCAGTATTTT.

This clonotype was counted a few times. The chain has TRBV7-7 and TRBJ2-3, with TRBD1 matching over 7 bases. Germline-derived CDR1 and CDR2 are SSHAT and FNYEAQ (reference sequence). The CDR3 extends over 15 amino acids. V shed 3 bases and J 5 bases; nucleotides not matched to a gene: 8. DNA of the CDR3: TGTGCCAGCAGCTTCGGAGACAGGGACGTAGATACGCAGTATTTT. It is translated as CASSFGDRDVDTQYF. Based on the CDR3 plus reference TRBV7-7 and TRBJ2-3, the full variable domain is GAGVSQSPRYKVTKRGQDVTLRCDPISSHATLYWYQQALGQGPEFLTYFNYEAQPDKSGLPSDRFSAERPEGSISTLTIQRTEQRDSAMYRCASSFGDRDVDTQYFGPGTRLTVL.

This sequence joins TRBV5-1 and TRBJ2-1, with TRBD1 identical over 7 bases. The CDR3 contains 16 residues. CDR1 is SGHRS and CDR2 is YFSETQ in the germline V gene. V shed 3 bases, J shed 8 bases, and the junction held 14 bases outside the gene matches. This CDR3 is CASSWRTALQGDEQFF. The CDR3 DNA is TGCGCCAGCAGCTGGCGGACAGCCCTCCAGGGGGATGAGCAGTTCTTC.